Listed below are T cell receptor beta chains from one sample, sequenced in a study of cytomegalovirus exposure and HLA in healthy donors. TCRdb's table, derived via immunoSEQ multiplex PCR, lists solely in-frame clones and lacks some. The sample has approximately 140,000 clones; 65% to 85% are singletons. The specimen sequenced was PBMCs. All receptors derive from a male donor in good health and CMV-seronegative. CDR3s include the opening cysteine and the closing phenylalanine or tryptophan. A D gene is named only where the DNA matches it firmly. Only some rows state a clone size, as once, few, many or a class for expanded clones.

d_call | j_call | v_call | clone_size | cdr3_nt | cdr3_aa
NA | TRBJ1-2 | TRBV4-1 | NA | TGCGCCAGCACCCTCGACATTTCCGTTCTCAATGGCTACACCTTC | CASTLDISVLNGYTF
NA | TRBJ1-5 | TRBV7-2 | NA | TGTGCCAGCAGCTTATGGCTCGATCAGCCCCAGCATTTT | CASSLWLDQPQHF
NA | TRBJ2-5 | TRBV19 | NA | TGTGCCAGTAGTATAGCCGGGGAGACCCAGTACTTC | CASSIAGETQYF
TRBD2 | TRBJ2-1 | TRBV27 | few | TGTGCCAGCAGTTTATCACTAGCGGCTGCCGGCTACAATGAGCAGTTCTTC | CASSLSLAAAGYNEQFF
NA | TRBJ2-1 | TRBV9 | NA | TGTGCCAGCAGCGTAAGCGGTTCAGGGGACAATGAGCAGTTCTTC | CASSVSGSGDNEQFF
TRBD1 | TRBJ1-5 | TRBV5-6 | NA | TGTGCCAGCAGCTTGGTCCGGGACAGGGGCTATCAGCCCCAGCATTTT | CASSLVRDRGYQPQHF
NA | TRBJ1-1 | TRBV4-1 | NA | TGCGCCAGCAGCCAAGTCCTCGGGGGGCAGGCTGAAGCTTTCTTT | CASSQVLGGQAEAFF
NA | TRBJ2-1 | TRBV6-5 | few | TGTGCCAGCAGAGACCTCGATAGCAATGATGAGCAGTTCTTC | CASRDLDSNDEQFF
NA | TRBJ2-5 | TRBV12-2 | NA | TGTGCAAGTCGCTTAGGAGGGACTAGCGGGATGGGGACCCAGTACTTC | CASRLGGTSGMGTQYF
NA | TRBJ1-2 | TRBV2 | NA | TGTGCCAGCAGTGAAGGGGCAGGGTGGACTAACTATGGCTACACCTTC | CASSEGAGWTNYGYTF
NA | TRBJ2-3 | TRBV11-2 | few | TGTGCCAGCAGCTTAGGGCTGTCAGATACGCAGTATTTT | CASSLGLSDTQYF
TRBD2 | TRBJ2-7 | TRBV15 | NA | TGTGCCACCAGCGAAACCCTAGCGGGAGGGCTTTACGAGCAGTACTTC | CATSETLAGGLYEQYF
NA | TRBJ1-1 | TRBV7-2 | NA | TGTGCCAGCAGCCCACAGGACACTGAAGCTTTCTTT | CASSPQDTEAFF
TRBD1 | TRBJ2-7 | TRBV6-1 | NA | TGTGCCAGCAGTGACCGGACAGGGGGGCACTCCTACGAGCAGTACTTC | CASSDRTGGHSYEQYF
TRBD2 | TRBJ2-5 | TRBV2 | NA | TGTGCCAGCAGTGAGTCTAGCGGGAGTAGGGAGACCCAGTACTTC | CASSESSGSRETQYF
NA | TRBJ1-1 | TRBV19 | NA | TGTGCCAGGAAGAAAGTTCCAGAACCTGAAGCTTTCTTT | CARKKVPEPEAFF
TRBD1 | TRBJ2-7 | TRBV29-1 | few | TGCAGCGCCGACACAGGGGATCACTACGAGCAGTACTTC | CSADTGDHYEQYF
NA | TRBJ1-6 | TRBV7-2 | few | TGTGCCAGCGGGAGTCGTAATTCACCCCTCCACTTT | CASGSRNSPLHF
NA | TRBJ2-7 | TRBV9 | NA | TGTGCCAGCAGCCCTTACTCCCTTCGCCACGAGCAGTACTTC | CASSPYSLRHEQYF
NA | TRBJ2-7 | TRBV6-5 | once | TGTGCCAGCAGCCCGGGTTTTCACGAGCAGTACTTC | CASSPGFHEQYF
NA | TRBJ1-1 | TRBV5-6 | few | TGTGCCAGCAGGGGAAGGGGGAACACTGAAGCTTTCTTT | CASRGRGNTEAFF
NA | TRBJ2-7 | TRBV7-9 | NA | TGTGCCAGCAGCTTACCCGGCTCCTACGAGCAGTACTTC | CASSLPGSYEQYF
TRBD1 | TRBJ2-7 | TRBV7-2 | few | TGTGCCAGCAGTACAGGGGGCCCTACCTCCTACGAGCAGTACTTC | CASSTGGPTSYEQYF
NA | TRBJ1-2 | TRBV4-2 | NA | TGTGCCAGCAGCCATGCAACGGGCAATTTCCCGGGGGGCACCTTC | CASSHATGNFPGGTF
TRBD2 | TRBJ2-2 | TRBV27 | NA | TGTGCCTCTTCGGGACTAGCAAACACCGGGGAGCTGTTTTTT | CASSGLANTGELFF
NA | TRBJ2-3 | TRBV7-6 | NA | TGTGCCAGCAGCTTAGTTTTAAGCGGCCGCACAGATACGCAGTATTTT | CASSLVLSGRTDTQYF
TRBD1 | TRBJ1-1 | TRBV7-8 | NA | TGTGCCAGCAGCTTAGTGAGGACAGGGGCCTCCACTGAAGCTTTCTTT | CASSLVRTGASTEAFF
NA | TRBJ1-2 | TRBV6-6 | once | TGTGCCAGCAGTTCCCTCCGGGAGGCTACGGGCTACACCTTC | CASSSLREATGYTF
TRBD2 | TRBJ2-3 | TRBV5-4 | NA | TGTGCCAGCAGCCCACGGGGAGCGGGAGACTCAGATACGCAGTATTTT | CASSPRGAGDSDTQYF
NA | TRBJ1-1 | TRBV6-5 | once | TGTGCCAGCAGCTACCTAGGACAGCTGGGCACTGAAGCTTTCTTT | CASSYLGQLGTEAFF
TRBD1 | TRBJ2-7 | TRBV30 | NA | TGTGCCTGGACCCGGACAGGAAATTACGAGCAGTACTTC | CAWTRTGNYEQYF
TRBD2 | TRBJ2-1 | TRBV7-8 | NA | TGTGCCAGCAGCTTAGGGCTAGCGGGGGTCTACAATGAGCAGTTCTTC | CASSLGLAGVYNEQFF
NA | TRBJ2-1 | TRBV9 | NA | TGTGCCAGCACCCTAGGGGGTATGGGTAATGAGCAGTTCTTC | CASTLGGMGNEQFF
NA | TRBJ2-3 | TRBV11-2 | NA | TGTGCCAGCACCGTCTCCAGGGATACGCAGTATTTT | CASTVSRDTQYF
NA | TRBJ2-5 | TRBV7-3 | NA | TGTGCCAGCAGCTTAACGGCCCACCAAGAGACCCAGTACTTC | CASSLTAHQETQYF
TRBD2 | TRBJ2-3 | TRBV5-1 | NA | TGCGCCAGCAGCTTGGGGGACTACCTGATCACAGATACGCAGTATTTT | CASSLGDYLITDTQYF
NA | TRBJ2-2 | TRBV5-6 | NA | TGTGCCAGCAGCTTGGTACAGCCCGGGGAGCTGTTTTTT | CASSLVQPGELFF
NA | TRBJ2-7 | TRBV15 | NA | TGTGCCACCAGCAGAGGGGGCAACTCCTACGAGCAGTACTTC | CATSRGGNSYEQYF
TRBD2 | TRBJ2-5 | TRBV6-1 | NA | TGTGCCAGCAGTGAAGGTAGCGGGAGCACGGAGACCCAGTACTTC | CASSEGSGSTETQYF
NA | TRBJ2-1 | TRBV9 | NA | TGTGCCAGCAGCGTTATGACGGGAGCGCACAATGAGCAGTTCTTC | CASSVMTGAHNEQFF
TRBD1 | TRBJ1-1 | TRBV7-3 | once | TGTGCCAGCAGCTTAAACCCCCCGGGACAGGGTAACACTGAAGCTTTCTTT | CASSLNPPGQGNTEAFF
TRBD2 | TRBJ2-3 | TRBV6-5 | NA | TGTGCCGGGGGGACTAGTCTTTCAGATACGCAGTATTTT | CAGGTSLSDTQYF
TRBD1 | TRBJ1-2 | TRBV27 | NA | TGTGCCAGCAGTTTCGCCGGGACAGCTAACTATGGCTACACCTTC | CASSFAGTANYGYTF
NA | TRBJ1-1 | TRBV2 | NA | TGTGCCAGCAGTACCGACAGGTACACTGAAGCTTTCTTT | CASSTDRYTEAFF
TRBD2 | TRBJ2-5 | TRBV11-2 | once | TGTGCCAGCCGTCTATGGTTCGCGGGAGGTGTGGAAATCCAAGAGACCCAGTACTTC | CASRLWFAGGVEIQETQYF
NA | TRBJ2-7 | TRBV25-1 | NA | TGTGCCAGCGAGTCCTACGAGCAGTACTTC | CASESYEQYF
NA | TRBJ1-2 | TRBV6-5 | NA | TGTGCCAGCAGTTACTCAACGGTAAAAGGCTACACCTTC | CASSYSTVKGYTF
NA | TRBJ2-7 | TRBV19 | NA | TGTGCCAGTAGTATCACAGGGACCCACGAGCAGTACTTC | CASSITGTHEQYF
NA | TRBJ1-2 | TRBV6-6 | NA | TGTGCCAGCACCGAACTTCAGGGATTTAACTATGGCTACACCTTC | CASTELQGFNYGYTF
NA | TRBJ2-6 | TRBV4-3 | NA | TGCGCCAGCAGCCCGAAGTGGGTGGGGATGGAGGCTGGGGCCAACGTCCTGACTTTC | CASSPKWVGMEAGANVLTF
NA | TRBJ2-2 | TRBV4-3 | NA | TGCGCCAGCAGCCAAGGGTCCCGAGGCATCGGGGAGCTGTTTTTT | CASSQGSRGIGELFF